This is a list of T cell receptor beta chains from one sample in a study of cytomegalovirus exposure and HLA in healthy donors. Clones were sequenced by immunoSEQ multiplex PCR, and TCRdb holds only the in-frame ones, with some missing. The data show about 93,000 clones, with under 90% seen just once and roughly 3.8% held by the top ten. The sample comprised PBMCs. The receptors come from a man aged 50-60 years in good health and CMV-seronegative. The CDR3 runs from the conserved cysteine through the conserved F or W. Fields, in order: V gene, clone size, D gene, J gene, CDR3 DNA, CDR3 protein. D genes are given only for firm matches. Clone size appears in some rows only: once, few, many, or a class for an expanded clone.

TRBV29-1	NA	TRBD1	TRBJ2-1	TGCAGCGCGGGACAGGGGGTCTACAATGAGCAGTTCTTC	CSAGQGVYNEQFF
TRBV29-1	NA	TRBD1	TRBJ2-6	TGCAGCGTCCAACGGACAGGACTGACCGGGGCCAACGTCCTGACTTTC	CSVQRTGLTGANVLTF
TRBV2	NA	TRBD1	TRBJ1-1	TGTGCCAGCAGGGCCGGGACAGGGAGCTTGAACACTGAAGCTTTCTTT	CASRAGTGSLNTEAFF
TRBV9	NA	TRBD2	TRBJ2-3	TGTGCCAGCAGCGCCGGGGCGGCGGGAGGGTACACAGATACGCAGTATTTT	CASSAGAAGGYTDTQYF
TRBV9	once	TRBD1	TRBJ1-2	TGTGCCAGCAGCGGCCACAGGGGGTCCTACTATGGCTACACCTTC	CASSGHRGSYYGYTF
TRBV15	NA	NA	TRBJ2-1	TGTGCCACCAGCAGAGATGGGGCCTACTACAATGAGCAGTTCTTC	CATSRDGAYYNEQFF
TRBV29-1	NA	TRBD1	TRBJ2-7	TGCAGCGTCGCCCAGGGGGCGGTGGACGAGCAGTACTTC	CSVAQGAVDEQYF
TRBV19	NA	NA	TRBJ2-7	TGTGCCAGTAGTCTCACAGGGACCTACGAGCAGTACTTC	CASSLTGTYEQYF
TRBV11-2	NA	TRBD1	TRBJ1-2	TGTGCCAGCACCAAGGACAGGGAAAGATACTATGGCTACACCTTC	CASTKDRERYYGYTF
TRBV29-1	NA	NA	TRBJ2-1	TGCAGCGTTGACGACCGCGGGTTAGGCAATGAGCAGTTCTTC	CSVDDRGLGNEQFF
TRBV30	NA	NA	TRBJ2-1	TGTGCCTGGAGTGAGGGGGGGAGTCTCGAGGGCGATGAGCAGTTCTTC	CAWSEGGSLEGDEQFF
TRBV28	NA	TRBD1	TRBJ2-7	TGTGCCAGCCCTCCCCTTTATGGCCGGGACAGCAACTACGAGCAGTACTTC	CASPPLYGRDSNYEQYF
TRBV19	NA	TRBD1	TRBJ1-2	TGTGCCACCCCAAGGACAGGGGGAAGTTTTGGTGGCTACACCTTC	CATPRTGGSFGGYTF
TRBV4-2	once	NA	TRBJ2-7	TGTGCCAGCAGCCAAGGTCGACAGGAAAACTACGAGCAGTACTTC	CASSQGRQENYEQYF
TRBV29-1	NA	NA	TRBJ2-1	TGCAGCGTTGAAGGTCCGAGGGGGAGGGCTTCCTACAATGAGCAGTTCTTC	CSVEGPRGRASYNEQFF
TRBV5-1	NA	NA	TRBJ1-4	TGCGCCAGCAGCTGGGGGCCTGGGGAAGGCGAAAAACTGTTTTTT	CASSWGPGEGEKLFF
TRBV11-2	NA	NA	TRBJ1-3	TGTGCCAGCAGCTTAGATCCAGGGGGAAACACCATATATTTT	CASSLDPGGNTIYF
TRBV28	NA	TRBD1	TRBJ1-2	TGTGCCAGCAGGGTTTCGGGACAGGGTAGCTATGGCTACACCTTC	CASRVSGQGSYGYTF
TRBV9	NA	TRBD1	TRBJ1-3	TGTGCCAGCAGCGGCAGGGGACAGGGGAAGGGAAACACCATATATTTT	CASSGRGQGKGNTIYF
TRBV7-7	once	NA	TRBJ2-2	TGTGCTAGCAGATCGGGACTCCCTAACACCGGGGAGCTGTTTTTT	CASRSGLPNTGELFF
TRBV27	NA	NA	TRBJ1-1	TGTGCCAGCAGTTTATCCACCAGGGGAACCACTGAAGCTTTCTTT	CASSLSTRGTTEAFF
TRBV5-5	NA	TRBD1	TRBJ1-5	TGTGCCAGCAGCCTAAGACAGGGTTTAGGTATTCAGCCCCAGCATTTT	CASSLRQGLGIQPQHF